The 27 T cell receptor beta chains below come from one sample, sequenced in a study of blood T cell repertoires in COVID-19. This table comes from immunoSEQ multiplex PCR, and its TCRdb copy is limited to in-frame clones, with some not included. Seen here are about 120,000 clones, 84% observed once, and the top ten hold approximately 3.6%. The sequencing sample was made of PBMCs or T cells enriched from blood (not recorded which). These TCRs come from a woman in her twenties or thirties who had recovered from COVID-19.

The rearrangement uses TRBV18 and TRBJ1-6; D is unclear. The CDR3 length is 16 residues. The germline V gene encodes CDR1 KGHSH and CDR2 LQKENI. Trimming removed 1 base from V and 0 bases from J, with 7 bases in between. The CDR3, as DNA: TGTGCCAGCTCACCACTGAATAGCTCCTATAATTCACCCCTCCACTTT. Amino acids: CASSPLNSSYNSPLHF.

The rearrangement joins TRBV19 to TRBJ1-2; TRBD1 matches 9 bases. The CDR3 contains 16 residues. Trimming cost V 7 bases and J 1 base; bases outside gene matches: 10. CDR1 is LNHDA, CDR2 SQIVND, per germline (reference sequence). CDR3 sequence: CASTPGQGSFNYGYTF. Here the CDR3 DNA reads TGTGCCAGTACCCCCGGACAGGGGAGTTTTAACTATGGCTACACCTTC.

The chain is built from TRBV5-1 and TRBJ2-7, with D possibly being TRBD1 (6 bases). In germline, CDR1 is SGHRS, CDR2 YFSETQ. V lost 0 bases, J lost 2 bases, and 12 bases lay in between. There are 15 residues in the CDR3. CDR3 nucleotides: TGCGCCAGCAGCTTGGGGAACAGGGCTGCCTACGAGCAGTACTTC. It codes for CASSLGNRAAYEQYF.

This chain connects TRBV5-1 to TRBJ1-4; a possible D gene is TRBD1 (6 bases). This CDR3 spans 14 amino acids. In germline, CDR1 is SGHRS, CDR2 YFSETQ. The germline V and J ends were trimmed by 0 bases and 5 bases, with 8 bases remaining between them. The CDR3 loop reads CASSLGQENEKLFF. As DNA, the CDR3 is TGCGCCAGCAGCTTGGGACAGGAGAATGAAAAACTGTTTTTT.

This sequence joins TRBV21-1 and TRBJ1-5; the D segment call TRBD1 is taken from the table without a DNA check. TRBV21-1 is a known pseudogene. CDR3 length: 15 amino acids. CDR3 in amino acids: CASSKVQVSNQPQHF. The DNA of the CDR3 is TGTGCCAGCAGCAAAGTACAGGTTAGCAATCAGCCCCAGCATTTT.

The V and J genes are TRBV14 and TRBJ1-2, with 9 bases that match TRBD1. Germline loops: CDR1 SGHDN, CDR2 FVKESK. The junction had 8 bases not matched to a gene; V was cut back by 8 bases and J by 7 bases. The CDR3 sequence is 13 residues long. CDR3 DNA: TGTGCCAGCGGGGGACAGGGTTTTAGTGGCTACACCTTC. It is translated as CASGGQGFSGYTF.

This clone showed up many times. The V call is TRBV28, the J call TRBJ1-2; 9 bases match TRBD1. V dropped 2 bases and J dropped 4; count of bases not matched to a gene: 8. There are 16 residues in the CDR3. CDR1 MDHEN and CDR2 SYDVKM come from the germline V gene. As DNA, the CDR3 is TGTGCCAGCAGTTTAGTCACAGGGGGCGAAGGCTATGGCTACACCTTC. This encodes CASSLVTGGEGYGYTF.

This chain uses TRBV9 with TRBJ2-2; 9 nucleotides agree with TRBD2. J gave up 5 bases and V 4 bases, and 3 bases lay outside the gene matches. This CDR3 spans 14 amino acids. CDR1 SGDLS and CDR2 YYNGEE come from the germline V gene. The CDR3 sequence: CASSPSGRTGELFF. Here the CDR3 DNA reads TGTGCCAGCAGCCCCAGCGGGAGGACCGGGGAGCTGTTTTTT.

The chain uses TRBV9 and TRBJ2-3, with 12 bases identical to TRBD2. V was clipped by 4 bases and J by 2 bases; unmatched bases: 5. Germline V gene sequence: CDR1 SGDLS, CDR2 YYNGEE. The CDR3 spans 16 residues. The CDR3 protein is CASSPGTSGYTDTQYF. The CDR3, as DNA: TGTGCCAGCAGCCCGGGGACTAGCGGGTACACAGATACGCAGTATTTT.

The V call is TRBV6-5, the J call TRBJ2-5; the D is unclear. Germline CDR1 reads MNHEY; CDR2 reads SVGAGI. Deletions cut 7 bases from V and 3 bases from J, with 9 bases between. The CDR3 is 12 residues long. CDR3 protein: CASKFRKETQYF. The CDR3 DNA is TGTGCCAGCAAGTTCAGAAAAGAGACCCAGTACTTC.

This chain links TRBV28 with TRBJ2-6, with a weak D call TRBD1 (6 bases). CDR3 size: 19 residues. V lost 6 bases to trimming and J lost 2 bases, with 23 bases between them. Per the germline V gene, CDR1 is MDHEN and CDR2 is SYDVKM. CDR3: CASRNLGTPSSPGANVLTF. DNA of the CDR3: TGTGCCAGCAGAAACCTCGGGACACCATCCTCCCCTGGGGCCAACGTCCTGACTTTC.

V usage is TRBV9 and J usage is TRBJ2-3; TRBD2 aligns across 11 bases. Germline V gene lookup returns CDR1 SGDLS and CDR2 YYNGEE. The V and J ends lost 3 bases and 0 bases, in that order; junction bases with no gene match: 3. This CDR3 has 16 residues. The chain's CDR3 is CASSGLAGGSTDTQYF. The DNA of the CDR3 is TGTGCCAGCAGCGGCCTAGCGGGAGGCAGCACAGATACGCAGTATTTT. Supplemented by reference TRBV9 and TRBJ2-3, the full variable domain reads DSGVTQTPKHLITATGQRVTLRCSPRSGDLSVYWYQQSLDQGLQFLIQYYNGEERAKGNILERFSAQQFPDLHSELNLSSLELGDSALYFCASSGLAGGSTDTQYFGPGTRLTVL.

This clone has a single count. The rearrangement links TRBV5-1 to TRBJ2-5; TRBD2 is a possible D gene (5 bases). Trimming pared 4 bases from V and 9 bases from J, leaving 16 bases between. The CDR3 is made up of 13 amino acids. In germline, CDR1 is SGHRS, CDR2 YFSETQ. The CDR3 reads CASSPVGGLAQYF. CDR3 bases: TGCGCCAGCAGCCCGGTGGGCGGGCTGGCCCAGTACTTC. Full variable domain (missing parts from reference TRBV5-1 and TRBJ2-5): KAGVTQTPRYLIKTRGQQVTLSCSPISGHRSVSWYQQTPGQGLQFLFEYFSETQRNKGNFPGRFSGRQFSNSRSEMNVSTLELGDSALYLCASSPVGGLAQYFGPGTRLLVL.

The sample holds a few counts of this clone. J is TRBJ1-3 and V is TRBV5-1; D remains unclear. With 0 bases removed from V and 2 bases from J, the gap between germline ends came to 6 bases. This CDR3 has 14 residues. Looked up from germline, CDR1 is SGHRS and CDR2 is YFSETQ. CDR3 region: CASSLDGTGNTIYF. In DNA form, the CDR3 reads TGCGCCAGCAGCTTGGACGGGACTGGAAACACCATATATTTT.

The chain links TRBV28 to TRBJ1-6, with unresolved D. The CDR3 contains 12 residues. CDR1 is MDHEN and CDR2 is SYDVKM in the germline V gene. V was shortened by 6 bases and J by 11 bases, with 11 bases between the two germline ends. The CDR3 sequence: CASSPSSPPLHF. DNA for the CDR3: TGTGCCAGCAGCCCCTCTTCCCCACCCCTCCACTTT.

V is TRBV4-1 and J is TRBJ2-2, with 10 bases aligning to TRBD2. The CDR3 extends over 16 amino acids. V lost 2 bases and J lost 6; bases outside the gene matches: 6. Looked up from germline, CDR1 is MGHRA and CDR2 is YSYEKL. CDR3 DNA sequence: TGCGCCAGCAGCCAAAACAGCGGGAGGGCCCCCGGGGAGCTGTTTTTT. Amino acid sequence: CASSQNSGRAPGELFF.

This chain links TRBV7-8 with TRBJ2-1; TRBD2 aligns across 14 bases. This CDR3 is built from 15 residues. Trimming at V came to 7 bases and at J to 9 bases, leaving 8 bases not matched to a gene. Germline CDR1 and CDR2: SGHVS and FQNEAQ. In nucleotides, the CDR3 is TGTGCCAGCACTGGGACTAGCGGGAGCCGGGCTGAGCAGTTCTTC. Its translation is CASTGTSGSRAEQFF.

This chain joins TRBV28 and TRBJ2-2; 7 nucleotides line up with TRBD2. The CDR3 sequence is 16 residues long. The germline V gene has CDR1 MDHEN and CDR2 SYDVKM. The V gene end was trimmed by 5 bases and the J gene end by 0 bases; junction bases not matched to a gene: 6. CDR3 sequence: CASSRGRGPNTGELFF. DNA of the CDR3: TGTGCCAGCAGTCGGGGGAGGGGACCGAACACCGGGGAGCTGTTTTTT.

The genes are TRBV4-2 and TRBJ2-5; 8 nucleotides agree with TRBD1. CDR1 is LGHNA and CDR2 is YNFKEQ in the germline V gene. The CDR3 runs 14 residues. With V trimmed by 6 bases and J by 2 bases, 5 bases remained unmatched. The CDR3, as DNA: TGTGCCAGCAGACCCGGGACAGGACAAGAGACCCAGTACTTC. Its protein is CASRPGTGQETQYF.

The CDR3 nucleotides are TGTGCCAGCAGCTTGGGCGGGAGCGTAAACACCGGGGAGCTGTTTTTT. Encoded protein: CASSLGGSVNTGELFF. The rearrangement links TRBV5-4 to TRBJ2-2, with 7 positions matching TRBD2. V dropped 0 bases and J dropped 2; count of bases not matched to a gene: 4. Germline CDR1 and CDR2: SGHNT and YYREEE (reference sequence). The CDR3 extends over 16 amino acids.

The chain links TRBV4-1 to TRBJ1-6; 10 bases agree with TRBD1. CDR1 is MGHRA, CDR2 YSYEKL, per germline. Unmatched junction bases numbered 13, after V lost 4 bases and J lost 10 bases. The CDR3 covers 17 residues. The CDR3 sequence: CASSPTRDRGKESPLHF. In DNA, the CDR3 is TGCGCCAGCAGCCCGACCCGGGACAGGGGAAAGGAATCACCCCTCCACTTT.

This chain joins TRBV28 and TRBJ2-7; 10 nucleotides line up with TRBD1. CDR1 and CDR2 from the germline V gene are MDHEN and SYDVKM. With 6 bases clipped from V and 4 bases from J, the junction kept 9 bases outside the gene matches. The CDR3 contains 15 residues. In DNA form, the CDR3 reads TGTGCCAGCAGCTCCCCCGGGACAGGGGAGTACGAGCAGTACTTC. This encodes CASSSPGTGEYEQYF.

The chain links TRBV11-2 to TRBJ2-4, with a tentative D call TRBD1 (6 bases). Per the germline V gene, CDR1 is SGHAT and CDR2 is FQNNGV. With 5 bases removed from V and 9 bases from J, the gap between germline ends came to 17 bases. This CDR3 is 14 amino acids long. The CDR3 protein is CASSQRGTAPIQYF. Here the CDR3 DNA reads TGTGCCAGCAGCCAAAGGGGGACCGCCCCCATTCAGTACTTC.

The J gene is TRBJ2-7, the V gene TRBV7-6; no clear D gene. The CDR3 is 11 amino acids. Per the germline V gene, CDR1 is SGHVS and CDR2 is FNYEAQ. V lost 3 bases, J lost 7 bases, and 7 bases lay in between. CDR3 nucleotides: TGTGCCAGCAGCTTTTCGGGTGAGCAGTACTTC. The encoded protein is CASSFSGEQYF.

This clone was counted between two and nine times. DNA for the CDR3: TGTGCCAGCAGCTTAGAAGCTAGCGGGAGTTCCGAGCAGTACTTC. The encoded protein is CASSLEASGSSEQYF. The rearrangement joins TRBV11-2 to TRBJ2-7; 10 bases are a match to TRBD2. The V segment lost 0 bases and the J segment 6 bases; nucleotides outside the gene matches: 5. Germline V gene sequence: CDR1 SGHAT, CDR2 FQNNGV. This CDR3 is built from 15 residues.

The J gene is TRBJ2-3, the V gene TRBV5-5; possible D gene TRBD2, 5 bases. Trimming left V 0 bases short and J 2 bases short, with 13 bases between. The V gene's germline CDR1 is SGHKS and CDR2 YYEKEE (reference sequence). The CDR3 is 16 residues long. The CDR3 DNA reads TGTGCCAGCAGCTTGGGGCGGGTACGGCACACAGATACGCAGTATTTT. Encoded protein: CASSLGRVRHTDTQYF.

A single count supports this clone. This chain links TRBV4-3 with TRBJ2-1; the match to TRBD2 covers 7 bases. This CDR3 comprises 16 residues. The junction had 5 bases not matched to a gene; V was cut back by 0 bases and J by 3 bases. The germline V gene has CDR1 LGHNA and CDR2 YSLEER. The CDR3 reads CASSQDQASGYNEQFF. In DNA, the CDR3 is TGCGCCAGCAGCCAAGATCAGGCTAGCGGCTACAATGAGCAGTTCTTC.